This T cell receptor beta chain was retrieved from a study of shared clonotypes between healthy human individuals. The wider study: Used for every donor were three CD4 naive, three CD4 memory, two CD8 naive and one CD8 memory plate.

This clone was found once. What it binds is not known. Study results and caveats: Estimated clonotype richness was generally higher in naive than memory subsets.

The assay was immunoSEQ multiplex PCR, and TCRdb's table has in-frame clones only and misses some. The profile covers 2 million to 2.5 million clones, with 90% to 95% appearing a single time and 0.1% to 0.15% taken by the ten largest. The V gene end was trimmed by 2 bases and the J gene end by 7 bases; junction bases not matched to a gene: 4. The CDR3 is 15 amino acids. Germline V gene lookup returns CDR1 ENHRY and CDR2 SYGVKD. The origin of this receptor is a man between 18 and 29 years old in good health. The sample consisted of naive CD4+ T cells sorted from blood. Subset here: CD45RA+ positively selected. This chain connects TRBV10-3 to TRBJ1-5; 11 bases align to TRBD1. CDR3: CAISEGQGAEQPQHF. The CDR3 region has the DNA TGTGCCATCAGTGAGGGACAGGGGGCCGAACAGCCCCAGCATTTT.